These 31 T cell receptor beta chains share one sample of origin, sequenced in a study of T-cell reconstitution after alpha-beta-depleted transplantation in children. Unique molecular identifiers were incorporated during preparation of the TCRbeta library. TCRdb re-analysed the PCR reads in MiXCR, keeping a single row per CDR3 protein. The data show some 300,000 distinct CDR3 sequences, over 9% seen once. The sample was PBMCs from the stem cell graft donor, taken from the stem cell graft. The receptors were gathered from a human donor who donated a stem cell graft to a child with acute lymphoblastic leukemia.

This clonotype was seen at least ten times. V is TRBV5-1 and J is TRBJ2-5; D tentatively reads TRBD1 or TRBD2 (5 bases each). Germline lookup yields CDR1 SGHRS and CDR2 YFSETQ. The ends were cut back, 0 bases at V and 7 bases at J, with 16 bases in the middle. This CDR3 is built from 15 residues. CDR3 in DNA: TGCGCCAGCAGCTTGGATACCGGGACGGCGGGGACCCAGTACTTC. Encoded protein: CASSLDTGTAGTQYF.

This clonotype was counted between two and nine times. The chain uses TRBV6-2 or TRBV6-3 and TRBJ1-5; D is ambiguous. Per germline, CDR1 MNHEY and CDR2 SVGEGT. The CDR3 has 15 amino acids. V gave up 7 bases and J gave up 4 bases, with 17 bases separating them. CDR3 DNA sequence: TGTGCCAGCACCGATCGGCAGGTTGGAAATCAGCCCCAGCATTTT. This sequence encodes CASTDRQVGNQPQHF.

This clonotype was seen more than once but under ten times. V usage is TRBV12-3 or TRBV12-4 and J usage is TRBJ1-5; D ambiguous. Trimming shortened V by 1 base and J by 6 bases, and 7 bases separated the two germline ends. The length of the CDR3 is 13 residues. The CDR3 region has the DNA TGTGCCAGCAGTTTAGATCGGGTTCAGCCCCAGCATTTT. Its translation is CASSLDRVQPQHF.

V and J are TRBV28 and TRBJ2-1; D call uncertain. This CDR3 is built from 13 residues. The germline V and J ends were trimmed by 6 bases and 6 bases, with 12 bases remaining between them. The germline V gene encodes CDR1 MDHEN and CDR2 SYDVKM. DNA of the CDR3: TGTGCCAGCAGCCTATCAGTCGGCAATGAGCAGTTCTTC. Protein product: CASSLSVGNEQFF.

The V call is TRBV3-1, the J call TRBJ2-1, with D possibly matching TRBD1 (7 bases). This CDR3 has 19 residues. CDR1 and CDR2 from the germline V gene are LGHDT and YNNKEL (reference sequence). With 11 bases removed from V and 0 bases from J, the gap between germline ends came to 29 bases. CDR3 DNA: TGTGCCTGCTGCCACGGGACAGCCAGAACTAGCCCCTCCTACAATGAGCAGTTCTTC. As protein: CACCHGTARTSPSYNEQFF.

In its sample, this clonotype was seen a few times. V gene TRBV5-1 combines with J gene TRBJ1-1; D is undetermined. Trimming shortened V by 1 base and J by 0 bases, and 7 bases separated the two germline ends. CDR3 length: 14 amino acids. Looked up from germline, CDR1 is SGHRS and CDR2 is YFSETQ. CDR3 amino acids: CASSLRQMNTEAFF. The CDR3 bases are TGCGCCAGCAGCTTGCGGCAGATGAACACTGAAGCTTTCTTT. The full variable domain, rest sourced from reference TRBV5-1 and TRBJ1-1, is KAGVTQTPRYLIKTRGQQVTLSCSPISGHRSVSWYQQTPGQGLQFLFEYFSETQRNKGNFPGRFSGRQFSNSRSEMNVSTLELGDSALYLCASSLRQMNTEAFFGQGTRLTVV.

The table lists this clonotype with a few counts. V gene TRBV7-2 combines with J gene TRBJ2-4; D tentatively reads TRBD1 or TRBD2 (5 bases each). Looked up from germline, CDR1 is SGHTA and CDR2 is FQGNSA. The CDR3 covers 16 residues. Trimming left V 5 bases short and J 7 bases short, with 21 bases between. This CDR3 is CASSQKKGPSGNIQYF. The CDR3 DNA is TGTGCCAGCAGCCAAAAAAAGGGACCTTCGGGGAACATTCAGTACTTC.

The table lists this clonotype with a few counts. As DNA, the CDR3 is TGTGCCAGCAGCTTAGAATCCGCTAGCGGAGAAGAGACCCAGTACTTC. As protein: CASSLESASGEETQYF. The V call is TRBV11-2, the J call TRBJ2-5, with 7 nucleotides matching TRBD2. The CDR3 covers 16 residues. Germline lookup yields CDR1 SGHAT and CDR2 FQNNGV. The J segment lost 3 bases and the V segment lost 0 bases, leaving 7 bases of the junction unmatched.

In DNA form, the CDR3 reads TGTGCCAGCAGCCCCCCCTTAGCGGGGGCCAATGAGCAGTTCTTC. The encoded protein is CASSPPLAGANEQFF. The chain couples TRBV7-9 to TRBJ2-1, with 9 bases matching TRBD2. The CDR3 spans 15 residues. Germline CDR1 SEHNR, CDR2 FQNEAQ (reference sequence). The trim removed 5 bases at V and 6 bases at J, leaving 8 bases unmatched.

This sequence joins TRBV5-1 and TRBJ2-7; TRBD2 matches at 8 bases. CDR3 length equals 16 residues. V was pared by 2 bases and J by 7 bases, with 14 bases of the junction left unmatched. Per germline, CDR1 SGHRS and CDR2 YFSETQ. The chain's CDR3 is CASSFAGAGGLREQYF. The CDR3 DNA sequence: TGCGCCAGCAGCTTTGCGGGCGCGGGAGGACTAAGAGAGCAGTACTTC.

This clonotype has a handful of counts. The rearrangement uses TRBV11-3 and TRBJ2-3, with 8 nucleotides matching TRBD1. With 5 bases clipped from V and 4 bases from J, the junction kept 5 bases outside the gene matches. The germline V gene encodes CDR1 SGHNT and CDR2 YENEEA. The CDR3 has 14 amino acids. The CDR3 is CASSKTGASDTQYF. The CDR3 DNA reads as TGTGCCAGCAGCAAGACAGGGGCATCAGATACGCAGTATTTT.

In its sample, this clonotype was seen a few times. The chain recombines TRBV4-1 with TRBJ2-3, with D perhaps matching TRBD1 or TRBD2 (6 bases each). Germline CDR1 MGHRA, CDR2 YSYEKL. V lost 6 bases and J 4 bases, leaving 14 bases between the germline ends. This CDR3 contains 14 residues. CDR3 coding DNA: TGCGCCAGCAGGCAGGGGACTTTAGCAGATACGCAGTATTTT. Its protein is CASRQGTLADTQYF.

The V call is TRBV28, the J call TRBJ1-2; 8 positions agree with TRBD1. Unmatched junction bases numbered 3, after V lost 5 bases and J lost 1 base. There are 14 residues in the CDR3. Looked up from germline, CDR1 is MDHEN and CDR2 is SYDVKM. CDR3 protein: CASSTGQGNYGYTF. CDR3 in DNA: TGTGCCAGCAGTACCGGACAGGGTAACTATGGCTACACCTTC.

This clonotype appeared many times. CDR3 residues: CASSPQPFYEQYF. In nucleotides, the CDR3 is TGTGCCAGCAGCCCCCAACCGTTCTACGAGCAGTACTTC. This chain links TRBV11-2 with TRBJ2-7; D gene uncertain. The CDR3 consists of 13 residues. V was pared by 5 bases and J by 3 bases, with 11 bases between. Germline assignment: CDR1 SGHAT and CDR2 FQNNGV.

This chain connects TRBV29-1 to TRBJ1-1, with D perhaps matching TRBD1 (5 bases). CDR1 is SQVTM, CDR2 ANQGSEA, per germline. This CDR3 has 15 residues. V was clipped by 4 bases and J by 0 bases, with 15 bases between them. DNA of the CDR3: TGCAGCGTTGGGGGGGATCGCAGGCTGAACACTGAAGCTTTCTTT. This gives the protein CSVGGDRRLNTEAFF. Variable domain in full (rest from reference TRBV29-1 and TRBJ1-1): SAVISQKPSRDICQRGTSLTIQCQVDSQVTMMFWYRQQPGQSLTLIATANQGSEATYESGFVIDKFPISRPNLTFSTLTVSNMSPEDSSIYLCSVGGDRRLNTEAFFGQGTRLTVV.

This clonotype was recorded at least ten times. The V call is TRBV15, the J call TRBJ1-1; D remains unclear. There are 15 residues in the CDR3. Germline CDR1 LNHNV, CDR2 YYDKDF (reference sequence). The V end was cut by 0 bases, the J end by 6 bases, with 14 bases between. CDR3 sequence reads: CATSRDKLPQAEAFF. The CDR3, as DNA: TGTGCCACCAGCAGAGATAAGTTGCCCCAGGCTGAAGCTTTCTTT.

This clonotype was detected a few times. As DNA, the CDR3 is TGTGCCAGCAGTTTGGGGTTACCTACAGGGGCGAGAAACTATGGCTACACCTTC. Protein product: CASSLGLPTGARNYGYTF. The rearrangement joins TRBV12-3 or TRBV12-4 to TRBJ1-2, with 7 bases identical to TRBD1. The CDR3 has 18 amino acids. The J segment lost 2 bases and the V segment lost 3 bases, leaving 15 bases of the junction unmatched.

The sample holds a few counts of this clonotype. The J gene is TRBJ2-1, the V gene TRBV3-1; the D call may be TRBD1 or TRBD2 (5 bases each). The CDR3 loop spans 15 amino acids. Looked up from germline, CDR1 is LGHDT and CDR2 is YNNKEL (reference sequence). Trimming stripped 0 bases from V and 8 bases from J, with 14 bases between. The CDR3 DNA is TGTGCCAGCAGCCAAGATCTTCCAGGGAGCGATGAGCAGTTCTTC. Its protein is CASSQDLPGSDEQFF.

This clonotype has more than one count but fewer than ten. The CDR3 loop is CASSLVGAEEQYF. The CDR3 region has the DNA TGTGCCAGCAGCTTAGTGGGGGCGGAGGAGCAGTACTTC. V usage is TRBV7-9 and J usage is TRBJ2-7; D possibly corresponds to TRBD1 (6 bases). The CDR3 runs to 13 residues. Germline CDR1 reads SEHNR; CDR2 reads FQNEAQ (reference sequence). V was trimmed by 1 base and J by 7 bases, leaving 11 bases between them.

Only a few counts were recorded for this clonotype. V and J are TRBV6-1 and TRBJ1-5; TRBD1 agrees at 7 bases. The CDR3 is made up of 15 amino acids. Germline CDR1 and CDR2: MNHNS and SASEGT. V dropped 6 bases and J dropped 6; count of bases not matched to a gene: 11. In nucleotides, the CDR3 is TGTGCCAGCAGCCGCACTAACAGGGGAGGTCAGCCCCAGCATTTT. This translates into CASSRTNRGGQPQHF.

This clonotype turned up a few times. V gene TRBV27 combines with J gene TRBJ2-1, with D possibly being TRBD2 (5 bases). The V gene lost 0 bases and the J gene lost 5 bases, with 14 bases spanning the gap. CDR1 MNHEY and CDR2 SMNVEV come from the germline V gene (reference sequence). This CDR3 spans 16 amino acids. This CDR3 reads CASSLSLGEADNEQFF. As DNA, the CDR3 is TGTGCCAGCAGTTTATCGCTGGGAGAAGCGGACAATGAGCAGTTCTTC.

The CDR3 nucleotides read TGCAGCGTTGAAACGGTCCGGGGGGCGAAGGGACACACAGATACGCAGTATTTT. Amino acids: CSVETVRGAKGHTDTQYF. The chain recombines TRBV29-1 with TRBJ2-3; D is perhaps TRBD2 (7 bases). This CDR3 has 18 residues. Germline values: CDR1 SQVTM, CDR2 ANQGSEA. V lost 2 bases and J 2 bases, leaving 23 bases between the germline ends.

The chain links TRBV4-1 to TRBJ2-7; 10 nucleotides align to TRBD2. This CDR3 spans 16 amino acids. Germline CDR1 and CDR2: MGHRA and YSYEKL. Trimming removed 0 bases from V and 4 bases from J; junction bases left unmatched: 6. Written as DNA, the CDR3 is TGCGCCAGCAGCCAAGATTCCCTAGCGGGAGCTTACGAGCAGTACTTC. Translated: CASSQDSLAGAYEQYF.

This clonotype was counted a few times. The rearrangement links TRBV5-1 to TRBJ2-1, with 13 bases lining up with TRBD2. With V trimmed by 0 bases and J by 8 bases, 5 bases remained unmatched. Germline V CDR1 and CDR2: SGHRS, YFSETQ. The length of the CDR3 is 16 residues. The CDR3 is CASSLGGTSGVDEQFF. Here the CDR3 DNA reads TGCGCCAGCAGCTTGGGGGGGACTAGCGGGGTGGATGAGCAGTTCTTC. The complete variable domain, with remaining parts taken from reference TRBV5-1 and TRBJ2-1, reads KAGVTQTPRYLIKTRGQQVTLSCSPISGHRSVSWYQQTPGQGLQFLFEYFSETQRNKGNFPGRFSGRQFSNSRSEMNVSTLELGDSALYLCASSLGGTSGVDEQFFGPGTRLTVL.

V is TRBV6-5 and J is TRBJ2-7; possibly TRBD2 for D (6 bases). V dropped 2 bases and J dropped 1 base, with 24 bases sitting between them. The germline gives CDR1 MNHEY, CDR2 SVGAGI. The CDR3 totals 19 residues. As DNA, the CDR3 is TGTGCCAGCAGTTACCCATTATCGGGGGTCCCGAATTTATCCTACGAGCAGTACTTC. It yields the protein CASSYPLSGVPNLSYEQYF.

In this sample, this clonotype turned up a few times. The chain recombines TRBV4-1 with TRBJ1-1, with D unresolved. V lost 1 base and J 0 bases, leaving 6 bases between the germline ends. CDR1 is MGHRA, CDR2 YSYEKL, per germline. CDR3 length equals 14 residues. CDR3 DNA: TGCGCCAGCAGCCAAGGAATCCTGAACACTGAAGCTTTCTTT. It is translated as CASSQGILNTEAFF.

The chain carries TRBV7-6 and TRBJ2-1; 7 bases agree with TRBD2. Germline loops: CDR1 SGHVS, CDR2 FNYEAQ. Unmatched junction bases numbered 5, after V lost 1 base and J lost 8 bases. This CDR3 region has 14 residues. CDR3 amino acids: CASSLGAGDYEQFF. CDR3 DNA sequence: TGTGCCAGCAGCTTAGGGGCGGGAGACTATGAGCAGTTCTTC. The full variable domain, with the rest looked up from reference TRBV7-6 and TRBJ2-1, is GAGVSQSPRYKVTKRGQDVALRCDPISGHVSLYWYRQALGQGPEFLTYFNYEAQQDKSGLPNDRFSAERPEGSISTLTIQRTEQRDSAMYRCASSLGAGDYEQFFGPGTRLTVL.

The rearrangement links TRBV29-1 to TRBJ2-1; 7 nucleotides agree with TRBD1. Germline V gene data show CDR1 as SQVTM and CDR2 as ANQGSEA. This CDR3 contains 14 residues. The trim removed 2 bases at V and 5 bases at J, leaving 6 bases unmatched. The CDR3 protein is CSVEPWTGNNEQFF. CDR3 nucleotide sequence: TGCAGCGTTGAACCGTGGACAGGAAACAATGAGCAGTTCTTC.

A few counts support this clonotype. This rearrangement joins TRBV20-1 to TRBJ1-2; a weak D match, TRBD1 (6 bases). Germline loops: CDR1 DFQATT, CDR2 SNEGSKA (reference sequence). The V end lost 3 bases, the J end lost 4 bases, and 27 bases lay between the germline ends. This CDR3 contains 18 residues. The chain's CDR3 is CSARGRHRDLLTFYGYTF. DNA of the CDR3: TGCAGTGCTAGGGGGAGGCACAGGGATCTCCTGACCTTCTATGGCTACACCTTC.

This clonotype came up many times. CDR3 loop: CASSLRGQGTRRSSYEQYF. The DNA for the CDR3 is TGTGCCAGCAGCTTAAGGGGGCAGGGGACGAGGAGGAGCTCCTACGAGCAGTACTTC. V usage is TRBV11-2 and J usage is TRBJ2-7, with 7 bases matching TRBD1. This CDR3 spans 19 amino acids. Trimming cost V 2 bases and J 0 bases; bases outside gene matches: 16. Germline assignment: CDR1 SGHAT and CDR2 FQNNGV.

CDR3 coding DNA: TGTGCCAGCAGCTCGCAGGGGACACGGGGGTCCAGGCGGGACAATGAGCAGTTCTTC. Its translation is CASSSQGTRGSRRDNEQFF. V and J are TRBV11-1 and TRBJ2-1; D possibly matches TRBD1 or TRBD2 (6 bases each). The ends were cut back, 4 bases at V and 5 bases at J, with 27 bases in the middle. This CDR3 contains 19 residues. Germline CDR1 and CDR2: SGHAT and FQDESV (reference sequence). Full variable domain (remainder filled in from reference TRBV11-1 and TRBJ2-1): EAEVAQSPRYKITEKSQAVAFWCDPISGHATLYWYRQILGQGPELLVQFQDESVVDDSQLPKDRFSAERLKGVDSTLKIQPAELGDSAMYLCASSSQGTRGSRRDNEQFFGPGTRLTVL.